The 32 T cell receptor beta chains below come from one sample, sequenced in a study of low-dose radiotherapy and immunotherapy resistance in tumors. This sample's time point: before trial treatment. TRAV and TRBV primers primed cDNA for both TCRalpha and TCRbeta. It was with a constant-region primer and a V-primer adapter that TCRs were amplified over approximately 20 PCR cycles. TCRdb itself ran the reads through MiXCR, one entry per CDR3 protein. Among 75,000 to 95,000 distinct CDR3 sequences listed, 8% to 10% were seen once. Sequences were derived from PBMCs, sampled before treatment. The receptor set was obtained from a male donor with prostate cancer.

This clonotype has a count of ten or more. The rearrangement uses TRBV18 and TRBJ1-5; D not resolved. CDR3 length equals 15 residues. V was pared by 3 bases and J by 0 bases, with 9 bases between. The germline V gene encodes CDR1 KGHSH and CDR2 LQKENI. The CDR3 nucleotides read TGTGCCAGCTCACCTCAAGGGAATAGCAATCAGCCCCAGCATTTT. It translates to CASSPQGNSNQPQHF.

There are many counts of this clonotype. The genes are TRBV5-4 and TRBJ2-7; 7 bases align to TRBD1. CDR3 length: 15 amino acids. Germline values: CDR1 SGHNT, CDR2 YYREEE (reference sequence). Losses at the gene ends were 3 bases for V and 1 base for J; bases not matched to a gene: 7. The CDR3 region is CASSSFDRASYEQYF. Written as DNA, the CDR3 is TGTGCCAGCAGCTCCTTTGACAGGGCGTCCTACGAGCAGTACTTC.

V gene TRBV20-1 combines with J gene TRBJ2-7; D unresolved. Trimming left V 7 bases short and J 0 bases short, with 13 bases between. Germline CDR1 and CDR2: DFQATT and SNEGSKA (reference sequence). This CDR3 is built from 13 residues. Here the CDR3 reads CSVPTASSYEQYF. The CDR3 DNA follows: TGCAGTGTCCCAACGGCGAGCTCCTACGAGCAGTACTTC.

In regard to this clonotype: One base separates it from a far larger clone, so it is likely a read error. V and J are TRBV29-1 and TRBJ2-7; D remains ambiguous. Germline-derived CDR1 and CDR2 are SQVTM and ANQGSEA. The CDR3 runs 10 residues. The V end lost 4 bases, the J end lost 7 bases, and 8 bases lay between the germline ends. This CDR3 reads CSVVLHEQYF. The CDR3 region has the DNA TGCAGCGTTGTCCTACATGAGCAGTACTTC.

Sample share makes this clonotype medium-sized (0.01 to 0.1%). This chain connects TRBV9 to TRBJ2-7, with D hard to call. The CDR3 sequence is 13 residues long. The germline V gene has CDR1 SGDLS and CDR2 YYNGEE. V was clipped by 0 bases and J by 6 bases, with 10 bases between them. CDR3 bases: TGTGCCAGCAGCGTAGCTGCAGGAACCGAGCAGTACTTC. Amino acids: CASSVAAGTEQYF.

This clonotype was counted once. CDR3 sequence: CASTKDRTNTGELFF. The CDR3 DNA sequence: TGCGCCAGCACTAAGGACCGAACGAACACCGGGGAGCTGTTTTTT. This sequence joins TRBV5-1 and TRBJ2-2; D unclear. The germline V gene encodes CDR1 SGHRS and CDR2 YFSETQ. Trimming left V 6 bases short and J 0 bases short, with 12 bases between. The CDR3 sequence is 15 residues long.

This clonotype showed up many times. This chain uses TRBV7-3 with TRBJ1-1, with a tentative D call TRBD1 (5 bases). The CDR3 extends over 12 amino acids. V was trimmed by 5 bases and J by 6 bases, leaving 10 bases between them. CDR1 is SGHTA and CDR2 is FQGTGA in the germline V gene. Written as DNA, the CDR3 is TGTGCCAGCAGCGACGGGGCCTCTGAAGCTTTCTTT. It specifies CASSDGASEAFF.

The sample holds many counts of this clonotype. V gene TRBV15 combines with J gene TRBJ2-5; 8 bases fit TRBD2. Germline assignment: CDR1 LNHNV and CDR2 YYDKDF (reference sequence). J gave up 0 bases and V 1 base, and 4 bases lay outside the gene matches. The length of the CDR3 is 16 residues. The CDR3 sequence is CATSRGTGGYQETQYF. The CDR3 nucleotides are TGTGCCACCAGCAGAGGAACGGGAGGGTACCAAGAGACCCAGTACTTC.

The sample holds many counts of this clonotype. The rearrangement joins TRBV4-3 to TRBJ2-7, with a tentative D call TRBD2 (6 bases). This CDR3 is 14 amino acids long. Germline CDR1 LGHNA, CDR2 YSLEER. Between the trimmed V and J ends, which lost 1 base and 2 bases, there was a span of 9 bases. The chain's CDR3 is CASSQGTIPYEQYF. CDR3 sequence (DNA): TGCGCCAGCAGCCAAGGGACTATACCCTACGAGCAGTACTTC.

In its sample, this clonotype was seen many times. The gene calls are TRBV29-1 and TRBJ1-2; the D is unclear. CDR1 and CDR2 (germline): SQVTM, ANQGSEA. The CDR3 has 12 amino acids. Trimming removed 7 bases from V and 6 bases from J, with 15 bases in between. The CDR3 DNA follows: TGCAGCGCCCTCGGGCAGGTCGATGGCTACACCTTC. Translating it yields CSALGQVDGYTF. Full variable domain (missing parts from reference TRBV29-1 and TRBJ1-2): SAVISQKPSRDICQRGTSLTIQCQVDSQVTMMFWYRQQPGQSLTLIATANQGSEATYESGFVIDKFPISRPNLTFSTLTVSNMSPEDSSIYLCSALGQVDGYTFGSGTRLTVV.

This clonotype has at least ten counts. The V call is TRBV29-1, the J call TRBJ1-4; possible D gene TRBD1, 5 bases. The germline CDR1 and CDR2 sequences are SQVTM and ANQGSEA. The V end lost 5 bases, the J end lost 8 bases, and 12 bases lay between the germline ends. CDR3 size: 12 residues. The CDR3 coding sequence is TGCAGCGTTCAGGCAGGGCGGGAAAAACTGTTTTTT. Its translation is CSVQAGREKLFF.

This clonotype was counted ten times or more. V gene TRBV25-1 combines with J gene TRBJ2-2, with D unresolved. Per the germline V gene, CDR1 is MGHDK and CDR2 is SYGVNS. This CDR3 spans 13 amino acids. The germline V and J ends were trimmed by 4 bases and 4 bases, with 7 bases remaining between them. The CDR3 DNA sequence: TGTGCCAGCAGTGGGACCGCCACCGGGGAGCTGTTTTTT. It specifies CASSGTATGELFF.

At least ten counts were recorded for this clonotype. The chain joins TRBV28 to TRBJ2-5, with D perhaps TRBD1 or TRBD2 (6 bases each). This CDR3 region has 15 residues. Germline values: CDR1 MDHEN, CDR2 SYDVKM. V shed 8 bases and J shed 4 bases, with 20 bases lying between them. The CDR3 sequence is CASGYGGGRTETQYF. The CDR3 DNA follows: TGTGCCAGCGGGTACGGTGGGGGGCGGACAGAGACCCAGTACTTC.

About this clonotype itself: A far larger clone is one nucleotide away, so this likely arose from a read error. The gene calls are TRBV28 and TRBJ2-1; 8 bases match TRBD2. This CDR3 region has 15 residues. The germline V gene encodes CDR1 MDHEN and CDR2 SYDVKM. After removal of 5 bases from V and 3 bases from J, the junction contained 6 bases not matched to a gene. The chain's CDR3 is CASSVGGGLYNEQFF. In DNA, the CDR3 is TGTGCCAGCAGTGTCGGCGGGGGGCTCTACAATGAGCAGTTCTTC.

The table lists this clonotype with many counts. The DNA of the CDR3 is TGTGCCAGCAGCTTAGAAGACAGGTCCTACAACACAGATACGCAGTATTTT. It specifies CASSLEDRSYNTDTQYF. This rearrangement joins TRBV7-8 to TRBJ2-3; TRBD1 is a possible D gene (6 bases). There are 17 residues in the CDR3. Germline CDR1 is SGHVS and CDR2 is FQNEAQ. Between the trimmed V and J ends, which lost 1 base and 2 bases, there was a span of 16 bases.

This clonotype was detected many times. The chain recombines TRBV19 with TRBJ2-3; 9 nucleotides match TRBD1. The CDR3 covers 15 residues. Losses at the gene ends were 5 bases for V and 1 base for J; bases not matched to a gene: 4. Germline V gives CDR1 LNHDA, CDR2 SQIVND (reference sequence). In nucleotides, the CDR3 is TGTGCCAGTAGTCCCCGGGACAGGGGCACAGATACGCAGTATTTT. It translates to CASSPRDRGTDTQYF. The full variable domain, with the rest looked up from reference TRBV19 and TRBJ2-3, is DGGITQSPKYLFRKEGQNVTLSCEQNLNHDAMYWYRQDPGQGLRLIYYSQIVNDFQKGDIAEGYSVSREKKESFPLTVTSAQKNPTAFYLCASSPRDRGTDTQYFGPGTRLTVL.

This clonotype was recorded many times. The gene calls are TRBV28 and TRBJ2-5, with 7 nucleotides matching TRBD2. Germline assignment: CDR1 MDHEN and CDR2 SYDVKM. The CDR3 is 14 amino acids. Trimming removed 3 bases from V and 4 bases from J; junction bases left unmatched: 5. Here the CDR3 reads CASSFKRGLETQYF. CDR3 coding DNA: TGTGCCAGCAGTTTTAAGCGGGGCCTAGAGACCCAGTACTTC.

This clonotype was recorded at least ten times. The rearrangement links TRBV2 to TRBJ1-5; TRBD1 agrees at 8 bases. The germline CDR1 and CDR2 sequences are SNHLY and FYNNEI. The CDR3 is 14 residues long. The chain's CDR3 is CAALSGDRNQPQHF. CDR3 coding DNA: TGTGCAGCGCTGTCGGGGGACAGGAATCAGCCCCAGCATTTT.

This clonotype has ten or more counts. This sequence joins TRBV28 and TRBJ2-7, with D maybe TRBD2 (5 bases). Germline CDR1 reads MDHEN; CDR2 reads SYDVKM. The CDR3 runs 14 residues. V was cut by 5 bases and J by 6 bases, with 17 bases left in between. The CDR3 loop reads CASSEPQRRPEQYF. Written as DNA, the CDR3 is TGTGCCAGCAGTGAACCGCAGCGGCGCCCCGAGCAGTACTTC.

This clonotype appeared many times. This CDR3 is CASSFAGGQPQHF. DNA for the CDR3: TGTGCCAGCAGTTTTGCAGGGGGTCAGCCCCAGCATTTT. V is TRBV28 and J is TRBJ1-5; 7 nucleotides align to TRBD1. V shed 3 bases and J 6 bases; nucleotides not matched to a gene: 2. CDR1 and CDR2 (germline): MDHEN, SYDVKM. The length of the CDR3 is 13 residues.

This clonotype was counted ten times or more. The rearrangement links TRBV29-1 to TRBJ2-7, with D unresolved. Trimming removed 4 bases at V and 1 base at J, with 8 bases between. This CDR3 region has 12 residues. Germline assignment: CDR1 SQVTM and CDR2 ANQGSEA. The CDR3 sequence is CSVGLGSYEQYF. CDR3 DNA sequence: TGCAGCGTTGGTTTGGGTTCCTACGAGCAGTACTTC.

The table lists this clonotype with many counts. This chain joins TRBV7-2 and TRBJ2-7; no clear D gene. The CDR3 length is 15 residues. The V gene's germline CDR1 is SGHTA and CDR2 FQGNSA. Trimming left V 1 base short and J 3 bases short, with 13 bases between. The CDR3 reads CASSLGQSVRYEQYF. Here the CDR3 DNA reads TGTGCCAGCAGCTTAGGGCAGAGCGTTCGCTACGAGCAGTACTTC.

This clonotype was observed at least ten times. The chain links TRBV2 to TRBJ2-7; the D gene could be TRBD1 or TRBD2 (5 bases each). The V end lost 8 bases, the J end lost 2 bases, and 13 bases lay between the germline ends. Germline values: CDR1 SNHLY, CDR2 FYNNEI. CDR3 length equals 13 residues. CDR3 sequence: CASCRDGAYEQYF. The CDR3 DNA sequence: TGTGCCAGCTGCCGGGACGGCGCCTACGAGCAGTACTTC.

This clonotype was found many times. The rearrangement joins TRBV24-1 to TRBJ2-1; no clear D. The CDR3 has 14 residues. CDR1 is KGHDR and CDR2 is SFDVKD in the germline V gene. Deletions cut 1 base from V and 4 bases from J, with 7 bases between. CDR3 protein: CATSDLQPYNEQFF. CDR3 DNA: TGTGCCACCAGTGATTTACAGCCGTACAATGAGCAGTTCTTC.

This clonotype showed up many times. The chain links TRBV29-1 to TRBJ1-5, with D unresolved. Germline V gene data show CDR1 as SQVTM and CDR2 as ANQGSEA. The CDR3 is 15 amino acids. Trimming took 0 bases from V and 5 from J, leaving 14 bases between them. CDR3 in DNA: TGCAGCGTTGAAGAGGACCCATTTTATTATCAGCCCCAGCATTTT. Amino acid sequence: CSVEEDPFYYQPQHF.

This clonotype was recorded at least ten times. The genes are TRBV29-1 and TRBJ1-4; 9 bases align to TRBD1. The CDR3 sequence is 13 residues long. V lost 6 bases, J lost 1 base, and 0 bases stayed unmatched. Germline V lookup: CDR1 SQVTM, CDR2 ANQGSEA. CDR3: CSVGQGTNEKLFF. The CDR3 region has the DNA TGCAGCGTGGGACAGGGAACTAATGAAAAACTGTTTTTT. Complete variable domain (other parts from reference TRBV29-1 and TRBJ1-4): SAVISQKPSRDICQRGTSLTIQCQVDSQVTMMFWYRQQPGQSLTLIATANQGSEATYESGFVIDKFPISRPNLTFSTLTVSNMSPEDSSIYLCSVGQGTNEKLFFGSGTQLSVL.

In its sample, this clonotype was seen a few times. The V gene is TRBV18, the J gene TRBJ2-1; 13 nucleotides align to TRBD2. Germline CDR1 KGHSH, CDR2 LQKENI. The CDR3 is made up of 19 amino acids. V shed 3 bases and J 7 bases; nucleotides not matched to a gene: 15. The CDR3: CASSPGLAGSELVWNEQFF. DNA of the CDR3: TGTGCCAGCTCACCGGGACTAGCGGGGTCTGAACTCGTTTGGAATGAGCAGTTCTTC.

Ten or more counts support this clonotype. This rearrangement joins TRBV15 to TRBJ2-7; D tentatively fits TRBD1 or TRBD2 (5 bases each). Trimming took 1 base from V and 2 from J, leaving 6 bases between them. Looked up from germline, CDR1 is LNHNV and CDR2 is YYDKDF (reference sequence). This CDR3 has 13 amino acids. The CDR3 loop is CATSRVGAYEQYF. For the CDR3, the DNA is TGTGCCACCAGCAGAGTGGGGGCCTACGAGCAGTACTTC.

This clonotype came up many times. The V gene is TRBV30, the J gene TRBJ1-1; D may be TRBD1 (5 bases). The CDR3 spans 13 residues. Germline CDR1 and CDR2: GTSNPN and SVGIG (reference sequence). Trimming shortened V by 0 bases and J by 1 base, and 6 bases separated the two germline ends. The CDR3 region is CAWSVQGNTEAFF. The CDR3 DNA is TGTGCCTGGAGTGTCCAGGGGAACACTGAAGCTTTCTTT.

In regard to this clonotype: A far larger clone is only one base removed, so a read error is likely. The chain recombines TRBV5-1 with TRBJ2-1; 9 nucleotides match TRBD2. J gave up 10 bases and V 4 bases, and 18 bases lay outside the gene matches. Germline lookup yields CDR1 SGHRS and CDR2 YFSETQ. This CDR3 has 17 amino acids. The DNA for the CDR3 is TGCGCCAGCAGCCTTCCGAAGACTAGCGGAGTGCCCTACGAGCAGTTCTTC. This gives the protein CASSLPKTSGVPYEQFF.

V and J are TRBV7-2 and TRBJ2-7; D is perhaps TRBD1 (6 bases). CDR3 length equals 13 residues. V lost 4 bases and J 3 bases, leaving 10 bases between the germline ends. In germline, CDR1 is SGHTA, CDR2 FQGNSA. In nucleotides, the CDR3 is TGTGCCAGCAGCTCGGGACACAGCTACGAGCAGTACTTC. Its protein is CASSSGHSYEQYF.

This clonotype occurred many times. The chain is built from TRBV5-1 and TRBJ1-1; D is ambiguous. Trimming took off 0 bases at V and 1 base at J, with 4 bases between the two ends. CDR1 and CDR2 from the germline V gene are SGHRS and YFSETQ. CDR3 length: 13 amino acids. CDR3 in amino acids: CASSLGPNTEAFF. The CDR3 DNA reads as TGCGCCAGCAGCTTGGGACCGAACACTGAAGCTTTCTTT.